This TCR beta chain comes out of a study of blood T cell repertoires in COVID-19. Study-level information: Samples taken during acute and convalescent COVID-19 were collected in the United States, Italy and Spain. PBMCs, B-cell-depleted T cells, or T cells were the source of the cDNA or gDNA that made up the material.

V lost 5 bases, J lost 9 bases, and 12 bases stayed unmatched. Germline values: CDR1 SGHTA, CDR2 FQGNSA. CDR3 length: 16 amino acids. Under the authors' procedure: Reference gene primer amplification gave nucleated cell count estimates. TCRdb keeps only in-frame clones here, not all; method: immunoSEQ multiplex PCR. V, J and clone size are taken as reported in that table, and D and trimming were inferred from the DNA itself. The sample includes under 200,000 clones, around nine tenths of them seen just once. V is TRBV7-2 and J is TRBJ2-1; 11 bases line up with TRBD2. This TCR came from a man aged 60-69 years with COVID-19, enrolled during active disease. Sample: peripheral blood. CDR3 nucleotides: TGTGCCAGCAGCACTCTAGCTCTAGCGGGGGGCAGTGAGCAGTTCTTC. It yields the protein CASSTLALAGGSEQFF.